This note documents a single T cell receptor beta chain sequence. The data stem from a study of blood T cell repertoires in COVID-19. The overall study: Sites across the United States, Italy and Spain contributed samples from acute and convalescent COVID-19.

Per the authors' pipeline: Estimated nucleated cell counts came from reference gene primer amplification. The protocol was immunoSEQ multiplex PCR, while the TCRdb copy is restricted to in-frame clones and leaves out a portion. The V and J calls and the clone size are those of that table, but D and trimming were determined from the DNA. The sample holds approximately 96,000 clones, around 90% seen once. The V end was cut by 9 bases, the J end by 0 bases, with 11 bases between. The CDR3 sequence is 13 residues long. Per germline, CDR1 LNHDA and CDR2 SQIVND (reference sequence). Patients of the Seattle cohort, enrolled during active infection, were followed longitudinally.

The clonotype comes from a human donor with COVID-19, enrolled during active disease. The donor label of this sample is uncertain. V gene TRBV19 combines with J gene TRBJ1-2; D is undetermined. The sequenced sample consisted of peripheral blood. In DNA form, the CDR3 reads TGTGCCAGCTTGTCCGGGGCTAACTATGGCTACACCTTC. Its protein is CASLSGANYGYTF.